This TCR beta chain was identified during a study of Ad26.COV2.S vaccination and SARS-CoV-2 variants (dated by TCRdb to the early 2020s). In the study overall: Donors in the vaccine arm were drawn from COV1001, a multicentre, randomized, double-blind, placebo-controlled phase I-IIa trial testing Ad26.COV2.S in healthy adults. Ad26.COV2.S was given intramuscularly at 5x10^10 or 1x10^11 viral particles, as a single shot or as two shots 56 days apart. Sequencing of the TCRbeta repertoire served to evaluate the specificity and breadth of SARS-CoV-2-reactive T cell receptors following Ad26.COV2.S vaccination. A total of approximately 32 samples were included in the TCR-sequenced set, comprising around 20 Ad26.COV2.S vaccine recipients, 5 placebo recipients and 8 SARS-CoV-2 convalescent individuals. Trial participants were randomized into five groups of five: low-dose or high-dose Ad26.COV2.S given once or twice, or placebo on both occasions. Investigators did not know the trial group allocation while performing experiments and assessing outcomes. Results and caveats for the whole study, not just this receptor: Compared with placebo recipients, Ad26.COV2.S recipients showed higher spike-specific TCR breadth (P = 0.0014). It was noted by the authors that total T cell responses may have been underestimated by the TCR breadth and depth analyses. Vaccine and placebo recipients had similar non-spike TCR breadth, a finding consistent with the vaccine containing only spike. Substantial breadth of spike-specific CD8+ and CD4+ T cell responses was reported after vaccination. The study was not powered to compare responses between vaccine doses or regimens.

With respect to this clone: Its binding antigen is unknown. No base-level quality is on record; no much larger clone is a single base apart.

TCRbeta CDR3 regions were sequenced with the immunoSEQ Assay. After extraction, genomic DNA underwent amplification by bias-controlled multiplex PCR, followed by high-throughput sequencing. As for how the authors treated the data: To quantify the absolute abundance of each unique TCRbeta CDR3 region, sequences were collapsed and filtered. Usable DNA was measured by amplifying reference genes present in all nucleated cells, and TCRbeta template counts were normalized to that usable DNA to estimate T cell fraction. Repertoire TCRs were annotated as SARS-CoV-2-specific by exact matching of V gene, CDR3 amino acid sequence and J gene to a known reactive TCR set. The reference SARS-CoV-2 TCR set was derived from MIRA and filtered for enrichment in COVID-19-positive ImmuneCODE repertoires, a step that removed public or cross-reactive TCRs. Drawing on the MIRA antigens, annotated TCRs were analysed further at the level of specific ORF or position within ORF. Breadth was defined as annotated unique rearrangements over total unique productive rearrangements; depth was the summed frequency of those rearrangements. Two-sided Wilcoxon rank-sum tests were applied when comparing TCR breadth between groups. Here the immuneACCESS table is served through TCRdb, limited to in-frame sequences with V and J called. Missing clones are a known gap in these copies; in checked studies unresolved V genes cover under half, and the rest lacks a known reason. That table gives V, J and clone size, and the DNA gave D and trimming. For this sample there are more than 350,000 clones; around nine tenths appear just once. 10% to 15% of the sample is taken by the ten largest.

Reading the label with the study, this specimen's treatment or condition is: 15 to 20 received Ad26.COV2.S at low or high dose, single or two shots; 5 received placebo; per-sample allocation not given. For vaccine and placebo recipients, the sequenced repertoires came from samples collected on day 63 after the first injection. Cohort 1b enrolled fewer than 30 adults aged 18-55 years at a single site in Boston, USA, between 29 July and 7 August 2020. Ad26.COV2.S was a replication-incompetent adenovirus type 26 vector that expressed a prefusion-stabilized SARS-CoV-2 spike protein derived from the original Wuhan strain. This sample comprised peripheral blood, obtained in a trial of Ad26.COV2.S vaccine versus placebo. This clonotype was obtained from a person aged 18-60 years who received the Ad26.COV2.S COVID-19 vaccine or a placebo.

The CDR3 region has the sequence CASMGTGVNNEQFF. The DNA reads TGTGCCAGCATGGGGACAGGGGTCAACAATGAGCAGTTCTTC. The rearranged segments are TRBV25-1 and TRBJ2-1, and 10 junctional nucleotides match TRBD1. At the junction V is shortened by 7 bases and J by 5 bases; bases outside the gene matches: 5. The CDR3 covers 14 residues, taking in both the cysteine and the phenylalanine. Only the CDR3 DNA is retained, 42 bases long and in frame from the first base. From the germline V gene, CDR1 is MGHDK and CDR2 is SYGVNS.